The 21 T cell receptor beta chains below all came from one sample that was sequenced in a study of blood T cells in healthy people across ages (dated by TCRdb to the mid-2010s). Libraries came from 5' RACE. The sequencing machine was an Illumina HiSeq 2500. The second PCR ran for about 6 to 11 cycles and used a J-beta primer mix along with a sample-barcoded 5' primer. TCRdb reran the public reads through fastp at Q25 and MiXCR, keeping productive beta chains. Each record represents a unique CDR3 protein, reported with the most common genes and DNA among its rows. Here the sample has 450,000 to 700,000 distinct CDR3 sequences; roughly a quarter occur a single time. Together, the top ten hold around 18% of the sample. Sequenced input: blood. These receptors originate from a woman aged 70-85 years in good health.

Only a few counts were recorded for this clonotype. This chain links TRBV7-3 with TRBJ1-1; 9 positions agree with TRBD1. Germline V lookup: CDR1 SGHTA, CDR2 FQGTGA. The CDR3 runs to 14 residues. The trim removed 5 bases at V and 7 bases at J, leaving 8 bases unmatched. The CDR3 loop reads CASSPYRGQGEAFF. For the CDR3, the DNA is TGTGCCAGCAGCCCCTACCGGGGACAGGGTGAAGCTTTCTTT.

The rearrangement uses TRBV7-8 and TRBJ1-4; D gene unclear. V was clipped by 1 base and J by 8 bases, with 14 bases between them. Germline loops: CDR1 SGHVS, CDR2 FQNEAQ. This CDR3 contains 15 residues. CDR3 amino acids: CASSLGARGREKLFF. The CDR3 DNA is TGTGCCAGCAGCTTAGGGGCCAGAGGGCGCGAAAAACTGTTTTTT.

Notes on this clonotype: This may stem from a read error, because a much larger clone lies one nucleotide away. V usage is TRBV12-3 or TRBV12-4 and J usage is TRBJ1-5; D call uncertain. The CDR3 sequence is 13 residues long. With 6 bases removed from V and 0 bases from J, the gap between germline ends came to 6 bases. CDR3 protein: CASSDYSNQPQHF. DNA for the CDR3: TGTGCCAGCAGCGATTATAGCAATCAGCCCCAGCATTTT.

Only a few counts were recorded for this clonotype. The chain links TRBV3-1 to TRBJ2-5; tentative D call: TRBD2 (7 bases). The end of the DNA is better explained by TRBJ2-1, so the J call may be wrong. The CDR3 is made up of 17 amino acids. Germline V gene sequence: CDR1 LGHDT, CDR2 YNNKEL (reference sequence). The CDR3 protein is CASSQGGGGPRYPEQFF. CDR3 nucleotides: TGTGCCAGCAGCCAAGGGGGAGGGGGACCCAGATACCCCGAGCAGTTCTTC.

The J gene is TRBJ1-1, the V gene TRBV20-1, with D possibly matching TRBD1 (5 bases). The CDR3 is 13 residues long. The ends were cut back, 6 bases at V and 0 bases at J, with 11 bases in the middle. The germline V gene has CDR1 DFQATT and CDR2 SNEGSKA (reference sequence). Here the CDR3 DNA reads TGCAGTGCGGACCGGGACCTGAACACTGAAGCTTTCTTT. It is translated as CSADRDLNTEAFF.

Only a few counts were recorded for this clonotype. The chain recombines TRBV18 with TRBJ2-7; no firm D call. V lost 1 base to trimming and J lost 4 bases, with 11 bases between them. Germline loops: CDR1 KGHSH, CDR2 LQKENI. This CDR3 has 14 residues. The CDR3 sequence: CASSPRGWGYEQYF. CDR3 DNA sequence: TGTGCCAGCTCACCACGGGGTTGGGGATACGAGCAGTACTTC.

The chain carries TRBV28 and TRBJ2-1, with 7 bases lining up with TRBD1. The J segment lost 2 bases and the V segment lost 2 bases, leaving 0 bases of the junction unmatched. CDR1 is MDHEN, CDR2 SYDVKM, per germline. This CDR3 region has 14 residues. CDR3 sequence: CASSLRGPYNEQFF. CDR3 nucleotides: TGTGCCAGCAGTTTAAGGGGGCCCTACAATGAGCAGTTCTTC.

Many counts were recorded for this clonotype. J is TRBJ1-4 and V is TRBV10-3; possible D gene TRBD1, 5 bases. Trimming removed 3 bases at V and 2 bases at J, with 10 bases between. Germline CDR1 ENHRY, CDR2 SYGVKD. The CDR3 is 15 amino acids. The CDR3 region has the DNA TGTGCCATCAGTGAACGAGGGGCGACTAATGAAAAACTGTTTTTT. Protein product: CAISERGATNEKLFF.

As regards this clonotype: An end of the junction differs from the germline gene, which may be a read error. The chain joins TRBV6-2 or TRBV6-3 to TRBJ2-5; 8 bases fit TRBD2. Germline CDR1 reads MNHEY; CDR2 reads SVGEGT. The CDR3 has 14 amino acids. Here the CDR3 DNA reads TGTGCCTCTCAGCGGGGGAGTCCGAAAGAGGCCCAGAACTTC. This translates into CASQRGSPKEAQNF.

The genes are TRBV29-1 and TRBJ1-1; possibly TRBD1 for D (6 bases). CDR1 is SQVTM and CDR2 is ANQGSEA in the germline V gene. With 3 bases removed from V and 7 bases from J, the gap between germline ends came to 9 bases. The CDR3 length is 11 residues. CDR3: CSVEGANEAFF. CDR3 coding DNA: TGCAGCGTTGAGGGGGCGAATGAAGCTTTCTTT.

The rearrangement joins TRBV9 to TRBJ2-3; D gene unclear. CDR3 length: 16 amino acids. V was shortened by 0 bases and J by 2 bases, with 13 bases between the two germline ends. CDR1 and CDR2 (germline): SGDLS, YYNGEE. The DNA of the CDR3 is TGTGCCAGCAGCGTAGTCGGGCATATGATCACAGATACGCAGTATTTT. Its translation is CASSVVGHMITDTQYF.

This clonotype has more than one count but fewer than ten. One junction end disagrees with the germline gene, perhaps due to a read error. The J gene is TRBJ1-4, the V gene TRBV7-9; 8 bases line up with TRBD1. Germline V CDR1 and CDR2: SEHNR, FQNEAQ (reference sequence). The CDR3 is 14 residues long. CDR3: CASTPSGGAEELFF. The DNA of the CDR3 is TGTGCCAGCACTCCGTCAGGGGGCGCTGAAGAACTGTTTTTT.

This rearrangement joins TRBV20-1 to TRBJ2-5; D possibly corresponds to TRBD2 (5 bases). Germline V gives CDR1 DFQATT, CDR2 SNEGSKA (reference sequence). CDR3 length equals 11 residues. V was clipped by 5 bases and J by 4 bases, with 8 bases between them. The chain's CDR3 is CSAWEIETQYF. The CDR3 DNA is TGCAGTGCTTGGGAGATAGAGACCCAGTACTTC.

In regard to this clonotype: Its ends do not fully match the called genes, so a read error is possible. This chain links TRBV6-5 with TRBJ1-6, with D hard to call. The CDR3 length is 14 residues. Germline V lookup: CDR1 MNHEY, CDR2 SVGAGI. CDR3 amino acids: CASRELRLNPPLHF. Written as DNA, the CDR3 is TGTGCCAGCAGAGAATTACGGCTTAATCCACCCCTCCACTTT.

This clonotype was recorded a few times. This chain connects TRBV4-3 to TRBJ2-1; the match to TRBD2 covers 11 bases. The CDR3 loop spans 18 amino acids. Germline V gene sequence: CDR1 LGHNA, CDR2 YSLEER. The J segment lost 0 bases and the V segment lost 2 bases, leaving 6 bases of the junction unmatched. CDR3 sequence (DNA): TGCGCCAGCAGCCAATTACTAGCGGGGGCCTACTCCTACAATGAGCAGTTCTTC. As protein: CASSQLLAGAYSYNEQFF.

V and J are TRBV4-3 and TRBJ1-4; D gene ambiguous. V was cut by 0 bases and J by 8 bases, with 13 bases left in between. Looked up from germline, CDR1 is LGHNA and CDR2 is YSLEER. The length of the CDR3 is 15 residues. DNA of the CDR3: TGCGCCAGCAGCCAAGACCGAGAAGGGTGGGAAAAACTGTTTTTT. Its translation: CASSQDREGWEKLFF.

This clonotype was seen only a few times. The genes are TRBV20-1 and TRBJ1-1; 8 nucleotides align to TRBD1. Per the germline V gene, CDR1 is DFQATT and CDR2 is SNEGSKA (reference sequence). The CDR3 contains 15 residues. The V segment lost 0 bases and the J segment 11 bases; nucleotides outside the gene matches: 14. In DNA form, the CDR3 reads TGCAGTGCTAGAGAGTCACCCTCAAGGACAGGGTACGCTTTCTTT. It is translated as CSARESPSRTGYAFF.

This clonotype was counted only a few times. The chain is built from TRBV20-1 and TRBJ2-7; TRBD1 or TRBD2 may be the D gene (7 bases each). TRBJ2-5 matches the DNA end more closely, so the J call is doubtful. From germline, CDR1 is DFQATT and CDR2 SNEGSKA (reference sequence). The CDR3 covers 16 residues. CDR3 sequence: CSARPLQGGRRETQYF. The CDR3 DNA is TGCAGTGCTAGACCCCTCCAGGGGGGGAGGAGAGAGACCCAGTACTTC.

The chain has TRBV6-1 and TRBJ1-3; possible D gene TRBD1, 5 bases. This CDR3 has 18 residues. The germline V gene has CDR1 MNHNS and CDR2 SASEGT. V was pared by 0 bases and J by 0 bases, with 15 bases between. The CDR3 reads CASSEAIFPGTSGNTIYF. The CDR3 bases are TGTGCCAGCAGTGAAGCGATTTTCCCAGGGACCTCTGGAAACACCATATATTTT.

The chain uses TRBV9 and TRBJ2-7; no definite D call. The germline V gene encodes CDR1 SGDLS and CDR2 YYNGEE. V dropped 0 bases and J dropped 0 bases, with 13 bases sitting between them. The CDR3 loop spans 16 amino acids. This CDR3 is CASSVGSGRSSYEQYF. The DNA of the CDR3 is TGTGCCAGCAGCGTAGGGTCAGGCCGGAGCTCCTACGAGCAGTACTTC. The full variable domain, completed using reference TRBV9 and TRBJ2-7, is DSGVTQTPKHLITATGQRVTLRCSPRSGDLSVYWYQQSLDQGLQFLIQYYNGEERAKGNILERFSAQQFPDLHSELNLSSLELGDSALYFCASSVGSGRSSYEQYFGPGTRLTVT.

The V and J genes are TRBV9 and TRBJ2-3; 9 nucleotides line up with TRBD1. The CDR3 sequence is 16 residues long. V trimming: 3 bases; J trimming: 1 base; junction bases outside the gene matches: 6. Germline V gene sequence: CDR1 SGDLS, CDR2 YYNGEE. CDR3 coding DNA: TGTGCCAGCAGCGACAACAGGGGGCTGGGCACAGATACGCAGTATTTT. The encoded protein is CASSDNRGLGTDTQYF.